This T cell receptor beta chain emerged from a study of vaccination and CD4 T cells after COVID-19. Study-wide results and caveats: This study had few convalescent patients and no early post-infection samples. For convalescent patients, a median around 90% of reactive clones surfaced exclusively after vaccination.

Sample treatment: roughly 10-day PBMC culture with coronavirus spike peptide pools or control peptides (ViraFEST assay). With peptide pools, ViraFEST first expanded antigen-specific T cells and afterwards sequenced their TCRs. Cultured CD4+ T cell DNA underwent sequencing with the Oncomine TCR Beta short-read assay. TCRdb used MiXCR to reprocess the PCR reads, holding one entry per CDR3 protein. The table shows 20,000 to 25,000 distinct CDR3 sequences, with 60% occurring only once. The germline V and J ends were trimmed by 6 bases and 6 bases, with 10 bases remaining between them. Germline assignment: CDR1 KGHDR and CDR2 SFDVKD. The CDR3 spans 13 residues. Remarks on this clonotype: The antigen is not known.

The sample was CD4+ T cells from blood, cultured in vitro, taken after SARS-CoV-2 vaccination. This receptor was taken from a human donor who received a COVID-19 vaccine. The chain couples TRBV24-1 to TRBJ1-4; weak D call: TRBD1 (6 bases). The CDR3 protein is CATSHRDDEKLFF. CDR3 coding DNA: TGTGCCACCAGTCACAGGGACGATGAAAAACTGTTTTTT.